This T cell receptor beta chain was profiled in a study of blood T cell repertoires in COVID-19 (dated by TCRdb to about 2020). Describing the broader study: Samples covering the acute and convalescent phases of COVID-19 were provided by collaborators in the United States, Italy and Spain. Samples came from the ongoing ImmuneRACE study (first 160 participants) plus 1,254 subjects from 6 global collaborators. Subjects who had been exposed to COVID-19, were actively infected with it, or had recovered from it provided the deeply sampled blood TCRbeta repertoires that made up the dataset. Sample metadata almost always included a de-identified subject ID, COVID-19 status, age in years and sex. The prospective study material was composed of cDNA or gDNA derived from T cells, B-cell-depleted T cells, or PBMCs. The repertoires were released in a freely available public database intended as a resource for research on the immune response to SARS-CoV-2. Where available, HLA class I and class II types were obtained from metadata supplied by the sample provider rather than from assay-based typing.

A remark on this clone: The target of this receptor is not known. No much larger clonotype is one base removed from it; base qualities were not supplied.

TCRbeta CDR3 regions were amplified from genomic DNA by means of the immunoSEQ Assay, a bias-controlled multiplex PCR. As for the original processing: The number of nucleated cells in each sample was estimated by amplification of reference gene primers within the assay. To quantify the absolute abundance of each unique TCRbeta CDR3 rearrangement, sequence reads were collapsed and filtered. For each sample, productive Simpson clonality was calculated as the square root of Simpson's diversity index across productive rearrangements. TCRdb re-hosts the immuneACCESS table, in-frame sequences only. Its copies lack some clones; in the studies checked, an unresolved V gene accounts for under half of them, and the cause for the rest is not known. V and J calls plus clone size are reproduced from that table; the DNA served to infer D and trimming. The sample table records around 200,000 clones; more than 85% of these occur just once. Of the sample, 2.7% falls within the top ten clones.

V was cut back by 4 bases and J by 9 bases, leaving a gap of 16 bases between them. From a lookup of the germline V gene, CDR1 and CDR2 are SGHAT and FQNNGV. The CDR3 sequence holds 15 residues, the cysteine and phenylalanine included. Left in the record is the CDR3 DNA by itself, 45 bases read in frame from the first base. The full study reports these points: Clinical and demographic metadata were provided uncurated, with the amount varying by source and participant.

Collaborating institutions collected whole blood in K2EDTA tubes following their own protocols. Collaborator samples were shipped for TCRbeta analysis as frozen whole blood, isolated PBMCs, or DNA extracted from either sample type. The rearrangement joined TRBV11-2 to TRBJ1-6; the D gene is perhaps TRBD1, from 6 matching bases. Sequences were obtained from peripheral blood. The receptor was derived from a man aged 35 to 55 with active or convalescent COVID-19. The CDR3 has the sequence CASSSLQGLASPLHF. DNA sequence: TGTGCCAGCAGCTCACTTCAGGGGTTGGCTTCACCCCTCCACTTT.